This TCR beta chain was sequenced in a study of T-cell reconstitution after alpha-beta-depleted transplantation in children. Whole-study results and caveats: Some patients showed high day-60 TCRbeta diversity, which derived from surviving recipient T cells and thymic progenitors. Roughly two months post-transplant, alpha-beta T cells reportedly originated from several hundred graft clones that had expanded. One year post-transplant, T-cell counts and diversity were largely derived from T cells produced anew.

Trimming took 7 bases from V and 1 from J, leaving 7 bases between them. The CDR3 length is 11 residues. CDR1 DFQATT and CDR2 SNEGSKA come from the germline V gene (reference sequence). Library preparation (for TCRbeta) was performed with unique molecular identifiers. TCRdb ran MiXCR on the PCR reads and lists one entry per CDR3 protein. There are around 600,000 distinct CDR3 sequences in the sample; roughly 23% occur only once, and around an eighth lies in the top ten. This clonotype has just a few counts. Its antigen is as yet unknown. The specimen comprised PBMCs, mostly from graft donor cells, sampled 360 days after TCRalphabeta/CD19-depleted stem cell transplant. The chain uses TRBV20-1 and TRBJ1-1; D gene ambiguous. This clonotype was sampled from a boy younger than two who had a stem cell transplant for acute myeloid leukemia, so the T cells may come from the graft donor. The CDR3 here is CSGGRNTEAFF. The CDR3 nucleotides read TGCAGTGGCGGGAGGAACACTGAAGCTTTCTTT.